This T cell receptor (beta chain) stems from a study of T-cell reconstitution after alpha-beta-depleted transplantation in children. The study's findings and limits: Alpha-beta T cells about two months after transplant reportedly derived from several hundred expanded graft clones. T-cell numbers and diversity one year post-transplant derived largely from freshly generated T cells.

This CDR3 is 17 amino acids long. CDR1 and CDR2 (germline): DFQATT, SNEGSKA (reference sequence). V lost 1 base, J lost 2 bases, and 19 bases lay in between. The TCRbeta library incorporated unique molecular identifiers. TCRdb passed the PCR reads through MiXCR, listing each CDR3 protein once. Of fewer than 500,000 distinct CDR3 sequences in the sample, roughly 44% were seen once. A word on this clonotype: The antigen is not known.

Specimen: PBMCs, collected before TCRalphabeta/CD19-depleted stem cell transplant. The rearrangement uses TRBV20-1 and TRBJ2-3, with D possibly being TRBD2 (5 bases). This receptor was obtained from a girl aged 2-10 years with aplastic anemia, due to receive a stem cell transplant. The CDR3 protein is CSARVVRRSGSTDTQYF. The CDR3 DNA is TGCAGTGCTAGAGTGGTACGTAGGAGCGGCTCCACAGATACGCAGTATTTT.